Sequencing of this T cell receptor (beta chain) was carried out in a study of shared clonotypes between healthy human individuals (dated by TCRdb to between 2020 and 2021). A note on the overall study: The cohort included a few men and a couple of women between 18 and 49 years of age. Leukapheresis yielded between about 0.85 and 9 billion PBMCs per donor. Libraries were prepared and TCR repertoires were sequenced by different laboratories using diverse techniques, in order to increase sequencing depth and limit assay-specific biases. Blood TCR repertoires of four to six healthy adults were deeply sequenced to estimate repertoire size and the extent of clonotype sharing between individuals. For each donor, three plates each were used for CD4 naive and CD4 memory, two plates were used for CD8 naive, and one plate was used for CD8 memory.

About this clone: Its antigen specificity is not known. No base-level quality is on record; no much larger clone is a single base apart.

The donors were healthy, HIV-negative adults with no recently reported acute infections or vaccinations. Every donor was a Caucasian adult residing in Nashville, Tennessee, USA. Magnetic negative selection was used to enrich CD4+ T cells, after which naive cells were positively selected on CD45RA and the negative fraction became the memory subset. Blood was collected by leukapheresis, and PBMCs were isolated by Ficoll-Histopaque density gradient centrifugation and then cryopreserved in liquid nitrogen vapor phase. Analytical flow cytometry was used to check the purity and quantity of each magnetically sorted T cell population. From each sorted fraction, genomic DNA was isolated and quantified by UV absorbance on a Nanodrop 2000c. Using the deep immunoSEQ assay, TCR CDR3 regions were amplified from genomic DNA by multiplex PCR. Genomic DNA extracted from each cell subset was distributed evenly over all wells of several immunoSEQ 96-well plates, and each plate served as one replicate. For sorted subsets, each replicate PCR was loaded with about 0.2 ug genomic DNA, equivalent to 25,000 to 30,000 T cell genomes. The purified libraries were quantified using a Qubit 3.0 fluorometer, sized with a Bioanalyzer 2100, and then quantified again using the KAPA Library Quantification kit. A separate single-read 150-cycle Illumina NextSeq 550 flow cell was used to sequence each immunoSEQ 96-well plate. Per the authors' processing: Because only junctional sequences without quality scores were contained in the immunoSEQ output, filtering matching that applied to full-length reads could not be performed. To assign V/J genes and CDR3, sequences were annotated using PyIR, a Python wrapper for IgBLAST v1.9, with IMGT germline references. Reads with weak V/J assignments (E-value above 1e-6), missing CDR3, stop codons, out-of-frame junctions, or ambiguous translated residues were removed. A V3J clonotype was defined by an identical inferred V gene, J gene, and CDR3 amino acid sequence. The percentage overlap between two repertoires was calculated by dividing the number of shared unique clonotypes by the size of the smaller repertoire. Three approaches were used to assess repertoire richness: RTK rarefaction, the Chao1 estimator, and Recon v2.1 estimates of unobserved clonotypes. OLGA was used to compute generation probabilities for all TCRbeta clonotypes that the gDNA method yielded from a handful of donors. TCRdb retrieved this table from immuneACCESS and kept in-frame rearrangements only. Not all clones are present; in checked studies, unresolved V genes account for under half, and no reason is known for the remainder. V and J calls and clone size come straight from that table; D and trimming were deduced from the DNA. The sample table holds about 2.4 million clones, of which approximately 94% were seen once. The top ten hold over 0.12% of the sample.

The paper's findings and limits, for the study overall: Pairwise subsampling led to the expectation that sequencing depth would affect the degree of clonotype sharing among donors. The small number of donors limited the genetic and exposure-history diversity represented. Clonotypes shared by all four sorted-subset donors showed higher generation probabilities than non-shared clonotypes. Incomplete sequencing was indicated by rarefaction of sorted-subset datasets, despite the large sequencing depth. Sharing across four donors was observed for approximately 4.6% of naive CD4, about 3.2% of naive CD8, 2.3% of memory CD4, and about 0.4% of memory CD8 clonotypes. Sampling was restricted to blood, and TCR repertoires in tissue are likely to differ from TCR repertoires in blood. Naive subsets generally had larger estimated clonotype richness than memory subsets.

The source material was naive CD4+ T cells sorted from blood. In the paper's terms, the cell subset or site label means: CD45RA+ positively selected. The clonotype comes from a man aged 18 to 30 in good health.

This receptor has the CDR3 CASSPTPRETQYF. The bases are TGTGCCAGCTCACCTACCCCACGGGAAACGCAGTATTTT. The chain is made from TRBV18 and TRBJ2-3; TRBD2 is a weak D gene call, 5 bases matching. The CDR3 holds 13 amino acids from the cysteine to the phenylalanine. The retained sequence is limited to the CDR3, 39 bases, with the frame set at the first base. Via the germline V gene, CDR1 is KGHSH and CDR2 LQKENI. Trimming removed 3 bases from V and 9 bases from J, leaving 13 bases between the germline ends.